Listed here are 17 T cell receptor beta chains from one sample, sequenced in a study of blood T cells in healthy people across ages. Primers used in a second PCR of about 6 to 11 cycles were a sample-barcoded 5' primer and a J-beta primer mix. TCRdb recomputed calls from the 5' RACE reads with MiXCR, one row per CDR3 protein. This table holds hundreds of thousands of distinct CDR3 sequences, approximately 67% found once. Specimen: blood. These receptors were taken from a man aged 30-40 years in good health.

About this clonotype: At one boundary the junction diverges from the germline segment, which might be a read error. V and J are TRBV9 and TRBJ2-1; D perhaps matches TRBD1 (9 bases). Germline-derived CDR1 and CDR2 are SGDLS and YYNGEE. The CDR3 is made up of 16 amino acids. The CDR3 DNA is TGTGCCGGCAGCGTAGCGGGACAGGGCCAATACAATGAGCAGTTCTTC. The encoded protein is CAGSVAGQGQYNEQFF.

CDR3 sequence (DNA): TGTGCCACCAGCAGCGATCCGGCAGGGTTGGATACGCAGTATTTT. Its protein product is CATSSDPAGLDTQYF. This rearrangement joins TRBV15 to TRBJ2-3; D may be TRBD1 (5 bases). Trimming removed 3 bases at V and 6 bases at J, with 16 bases between. This CDR3 has 15 amino acids. Germline V gene lookup returns CDR1 LNHNV and CDR2 YYDKDF (reference sequence). The full variable domain, with the rest looked up from reference TRBV15 and TRBJ2-3, is DAMVIQNPRYQVTQFGKPVTLSCSQTLNHNVMYWYQQKSSQAPKLLFHYYDKDFNNEADTPDNFQSRRPNTSFCFLDIRSPGLGDTAMYLCATSSDPAGLDTQYFGPGTRLTVL.

This chain uses TRBV6-2 or TRBV6-3 with TRBJ2-4, with TRBD2 matching 9 bases. The J call may be incorrect, as the DNA end agrees better with TRBJ2-7. Germline V gives CDR1 MNHEY, CDR2 SVGEGT. The CDR3 extends over 16 amino acids. The CDR3 coding sequence is TGTGCCAGCAGTACGAGCGGGGGGACGAAGGGGGACGAGCAGTACTTC. Amino acid sequence: CASSTSGGTKGDEQYF.

The chain employs TRBV18 and TRBJ1-4, with a possible D match to TRBD1 (6 bases). CDR1 is KGHSH and CDR2 is LQKENI in the germline V gene. The CDR3 length is 18 residues. V dropped 4 bases and J dropped 8 bases, with 26 bases sitting between them. The CDR3 here is CASSLNHLTGPTEEKLFF. Written as DNA, the CDR3 is TGTGCCAGCTCACTTAATCACCTGACAGGTCCAACAGAGGAAAAACTGTTTTTT.

In its sample, this clonotype was seen a few times. V gene TRBV4-3 combines with J gene TRBJ2-5, with D perhaps TRBD1 (5 bases). The CDR3 is made up of 15 amino acids. Trimming cost V 2 bases and J 2 bases, with 12 bases left between them. From germline, CDR1 is LGHNA and CDR2 YSLEER. Here the CDR3 DNA reads TGCGCCAGCAGCCAACCTCAGGGTGTACAAGAGACCCAGTACTTC. This translates into CASSQPQGVQETQYF.

The chain carries TRBV2 and TRBJ2-4; possibly TRBD1 for D (6 bases). Matching the DNA end better, TRBJ2-7 makes the J call doubtful. The germline V gene has CDR1 SNHLY and CDR2 FYNNEI. The CDR3 runs to 12 residues. CDR3 in amino acids: CASEGVGDEQYF. The CDR3, as DNA: TGTGCCAGCGAGGGGGTAGGAGACGAGCAGTACTTC.

V is TRBV20-1 and J is TRBJ1-5; TRBD1 might be the D (5 bases). Trimming shortened V by 7 bases and J by 5 bases, and 18 bases separated the two germline ends. Germline V gene sequence: CDR1 DFQATT, CDR2 SNEGSKA (reference sequence). The CDR3 has 14 amino acids. CDR3 sequence reads: CSVAPGAEDQPQHF. DNA of the CDR3: TGCAGTGTCGCACCCGGGGCAGAAGATCAGCCCCAGCATTTT.

This clonotype was observed a handful of times. Mismatch with germline at one junction end may stem from a read error. The chain is built from TRBV5-1 and TRBJ1-2; perhaps TRBD1 as D (6 bases). CDR1 and CDR2 (germline): SGHRS, YFSETQ. The CDR3 sequence is 15 residues long. DNA of the CDR3: TGCGCCAGCAGCTGGGGCGACAGGAGCAACTATAGCTACACCTTC. Amino acids: CASSWGDRSNYSYTF.

V is TRBV20-1 and J is TRBJ2-4; D gene unclear. Between the trimmed V and J ends, which lost 0 bases and 3 bases, there was a span of 6 bases. Germline lookup yields CDR1 DFQATT and CDR2 SNEGSKA (reference sequence). The CDR3 consists of 13 residues. As DNA, the CDR3 is TGCAGTGCTAGAGAGGGAATCAAAAACATTCAGTACTTC. Its protein product is CSAREGIKNIQYF.

This clonotype was detected a few times. The J gene is TRBJ2-2, the V gene TRBV29-1; D may match TRBD1 or TRBD2 (5 bases each). The V end was cut by 7 bases, the J end by 5 bases, with 17 bases between. The CDR3 spans 14 residues. CDR1 SQVTM and CDR2 ANQGSEA come from the germline V gene. As DNA, the CDR3 is TGCAGCGCCGCCTCCGGGACGCGGACCGGGGAGCTGTTTTTT. It specifies CSAASGTRTGELFF.

The rearrangement links TRBV7-9 to TRBJ2-3, with no clear D. This CDR3 comprises 10 residues. V dropped 4 bases and J dropped 6 bases, with 2 bases sitting between them. Looked up from germline, CDR1 is SEHNR and CDR2 is FQNEAQ (reference sequence). The CDR3: CASSWDTQYF. The CDR3 bases are TGTGCCAGCAGCTGGGATACGCAGTATTTT.

V is TRBV7-9 and J is TRBJ1-2; D not certain. The germline V gene encodes CDR1 SEHNR and CDR2 FQNEAQ (reference sequence). Trimming took 8 bases from V and 3 from J, leaving 10 bases between them. This CDR3 is built from 12 residues. CDR3 loop: CASYAGDYGYTF. CDR3 DNA: TGTGCCAGCTATGCGGGTGACTATGGCTACACCTTC.

Ten or more counts support this clonotype. V gene TRBV7-2 combines with J gene TRBJ2-7; TRBD2 agrees at 8 bases. Germline CDR1 is SGHTA and CDR2 is FQGNSA. Germline trimming cut 5 bases from V and 6 bases from J; bases unmatched to any gene: 9. This CDR3 has 14 amino acids. CDR3 nucleotide sequence: TGTGCCAGCAGCCTGGATGTAGCGGGGTTCGAGCAGTACTTC. Translation gives CASSLDVAGFEQYF.

The chain has TRBV20-1 and TRBJ2-3; 9 bases match TRBD2. Germline CDR1 reads DFQATT; CDR2 reads SNEGSKA (reference sequence). V was clipped by 4 bases and J by 1 base; unmatched bases: 6. The CDR3 contains 15 residues. The CDR3 DNA sequence: TGCAGTGCTAACCGGCAGCGGGGGGGCACAGATACGCAGTATTTT. Residues: CSANRQRGGTDTQYF.

This chain joins TRBV20-1 and TRBJ2-5; tentative D call: TRBD2 (5 bases). The DNA end lines up better with TRBJ2-7; the J call may be wrong. From germline, CDR1 is DFQATT and CDR2 SNEGSKA (reference sequence). This CDR3 has 15 amino acids. CDR3 nucleotide sequence: TGCAGTGCTCCCCGCGGGCAAAGTCCCCCTTACGAGCAGTACTTC. The encoded protein is CSAPRGQSPPYEQYF.

There are a few counts of this clonotype. V usage is TRBV25-1 and J usage is TRBJ2-5; TRBD1 is a possible D gene (5 bases). The V and J ends lost 3 bases and 5 bases respectively, with 13 bases between them. The CDR3 contains 14 residues. Germline V gene sequence: CDR1 MGHDK, CDR2 SYGVNS. DNA for the CDR3: TGTGCCAGCAGTGATCAGGGCCTAAGGGAGACCCAGTACTTC. Its translation: CASSDQGLRETQYF.

The chain carries TRBV27 and TRBJ2-7; D may match TRBD1 or TRBD2 (5 bases each). TRBJ2-5 explains the end of the DNA better; the J call may be wrong. Germline V gene data show CDR1 as MNHEY and CDR2 as SMNVEV (reference sequence). There are 15 residues in the CDR3. CDR3 bases: TGTGCCAGCAGCCTCAGGGACCGGATTACAGAGACCCAGTACTTC. It translates to CASSLRDRITETQYF.